Reported below is one T cell receptor (beta chain). Its antigen is unidentified. This entry comes from a study of T cells after yellow fever vaccination. Template switching with 5'RACE generated the TCR cDNA and added a universal primer site and UMIs. Using its own MiXCR run on the 5' RACE reads, TCRdb lists one record per CDR3 protein. This sample has hundreds of thousands of distinct CDR3 sequences, with around 10% found just once. Germline CDR1 reads SGHVS; CDR2 reads FNYEAQ. The CDR3 loop spans 11 amino acids. Study outcomes and limitations: Most primary-vaccination clones reappeared after the booster (about 97% CD4, approximately 88% CD8). Abundant contaminating clonotypes from the bulk population could appear in FACS-sorted repertoires.

This sequence joins TRBV7-6 and TRBJ1-3, with D unresolved. The sequencing used PBMCs, collected on the day of the first yellow fever vaccination. This TCR was recovered from a man between 18 and 35 years old who received the YFV17D yellow fever vaccine. The CDR3 DNA reads as TGTGCGTCGGCTTCTGGAAACACCATATATTTT. This translates into CASASGNTIYF.